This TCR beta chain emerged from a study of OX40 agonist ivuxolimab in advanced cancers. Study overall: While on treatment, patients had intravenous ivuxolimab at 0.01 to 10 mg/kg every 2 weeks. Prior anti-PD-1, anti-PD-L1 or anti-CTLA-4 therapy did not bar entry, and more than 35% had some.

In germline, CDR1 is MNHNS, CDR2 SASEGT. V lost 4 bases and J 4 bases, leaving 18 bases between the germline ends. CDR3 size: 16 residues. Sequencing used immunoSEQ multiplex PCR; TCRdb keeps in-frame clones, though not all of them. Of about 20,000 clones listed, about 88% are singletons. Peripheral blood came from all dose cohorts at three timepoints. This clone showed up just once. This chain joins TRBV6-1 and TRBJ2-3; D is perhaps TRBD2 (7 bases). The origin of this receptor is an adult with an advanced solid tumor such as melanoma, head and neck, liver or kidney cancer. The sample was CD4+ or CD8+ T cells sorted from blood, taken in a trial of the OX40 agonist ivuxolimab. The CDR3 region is CASSVRIGGGADTQYF. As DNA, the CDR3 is TGTGCCAGCAGTGTTCGGATCGGAGGGGGGGCAGATACGCAGTATTTT.